This TCR beta chain is drawn from a study of T cell responses to AZD1222 COVID-19 vaccine. Overall study results and limits: Without day 14 samples, only post-peak T cell repertoires were studied. Clonal diversity was possibly underestimated, and white British individuals and females predominated among donors. Nearly half of spike-specific TCRs reportedly target variant regions that are unmutated in the B.1.351 and B.1.1.7 variants. An increase in Spike-specific TCR breadth and depth was observed after two AZD1222 doses.

CDR1 is MDHEN, CDR2 SYDVKM, per germline. This CDR3 has 14 residues. V was pared by 1 base and J by 1 base, with 7 bases between. Points on this clone: Its antigen is unidentified. The sample carries other DNA sequences with the same CDR3.

Some clones are missing from TCRdb's copy, which holds only in-frame ones; the method was immunoSEQ multiplex PCR. The data contain about 150,000 clones, about 87% of them singletons. The sequence was obtained from an adult who received the AZD1222 COVID-19 vaccine. The material sequenced was peripheral blood, taken 28 days after the second AZD1222 dose. The chain uses TRBV28 and TRBJ1-1; the D gene is possibly TRBD1 (5 bases). CDR3 nucleotides: TGTGCCAGCAGTTTATCGGGGGGGAACACTGAAGCTTTCTTT. It is translated as CASSLSGGNTEAFF.